The T cell receptor beta chain under discussion was sequenced for a study of T cells in Graves' hyperthyroidism and ophthalmopathy (dated by TCRdb to 2018 to 2020). For context, the study as a whole: Peripheral blood was collected at initial diagnosis, before any treatment. After sampling, hyperthyroidism patients received methimazole starting at 30 mg daily, and ophthalmopathy patients received high-dose intravenous methylprednisolone. The approximately 90 discovery patients were divided at random into training and test sets in a 7:3 ratio. According to the paper, TCR Vbeta CDR3 sequencing was carried out on some 130 peripheral blood samples, which came from fewer than 50 ophthalmopathy, 70 to 80 hyperthyroidism and roughly 17 progressor patients. Whether ophthalmopathy could be predicted prospectively was tested in an independent validation cohort made up of approximately 19 hyperthyroidism patients plus 17 patients who later progressed to ophthalmopathy. In six Graves' hyperthyroidism patients, the study also compared T-cell repertoires from thyroid tissue with T-cell repertoires from blood. To identify TCR V-J signatures that set the groups apart, the researchers used a discovery cohort of 90 to 100 patients, made up of 43 with Graves' ophthalmopathy and 57 with stable Graves' hyperthyroidism.

On this clonotype: Its antigen is not yet known. The input lacks base qualities; no much larger clone sits a single base away.

Moderately to severely active disease, a Clinical Activity Score of at least 3, a NOSPECS grade of at least 4, and a duration under 3 months were present in ophthalmopathy patients. Patients with uncontrolled infections, other autoimmune diseases, pregnancy or lactation were excluded. Diagnoses relied on clinical symptoms, serum thyroxine and TRAb, thyroid ultrasound and orbital computed tomography. PBMCs were isolated from about 9.2 ml of fresh peripheral blood by Ficoll-Paque density gradient centrifugation. Total RNA was extracted with Trizol reagent, and quality was checked on an Agilent 2100 Bioanalyzer. The TCR beta CDR3 regions were amplified from the RNA transcripts. For the first round of RT-PCR on the TCR CDR3, the HTBI primer set was used together with the Qiagen OneStep RT-PCR kit. Libraries were constructed in a second round of multiplex PCR, after which size selection and purification were performed. Sequencing of the libraries was done on an Illumina HiSeq2000 using paired-end 100 bp reads. Concerning the study's data processing: SOAPnuke was used to process the raw data, removing reads that contained adapters or uncalled bases, had a mean Phred below 15, or lacked an exact match to the constant primer or identifier. COPE v1.2.5 was used to merge the high-quality paired reads, and each unique nucleotide sequence was defined as a clonotype. MiTCR v1.1 was used to align clonotypes to the IMGT TRBV, TRBD and TRBJ reference segments. The analysis included only V-J combinations with a frequency above 0.0001, which together covered 99.2% of the repertoires. A TCS score was defined as the ratio between F50 (clonal expansion) and ExV (chaos), using BLOSUM62-based TCRdist between CDR3 peptides within each V-J. Welch's t-statistics and random forest reduced around 510 V-J features to roughly 13, which were used in a naive Bayes classifier (R e1071). Using fastp trimming at Q25 and MiXCR clonotype assembly, TCRdb reanalyzed the public sequencing data and kept in-frame beta chains. Rows merge per CDR3 protein into single entries with the most common DNA and genes. TCRdb assigned the V and J calls; the authors' analysis was not used. A total of hundreds of thousands of distinct CDR3 sequences appear in this sample, around 15% of them only once. The top ten hold more than 3% of the sample.

General findings and caveats noted by the study authors: No statistical method was used to fix the sample size in advance, and group allocation was not hidden from the investigators. A model built on a 13 V-J signature distinguished ophthalmopathy from stable hyperthyroidism, reaching roughly 88% sensitivity and about 81% specificity in cross-validation and 80%/75% in testing. In validation, the model predicted progression to ophthalmopathy with over 60% sensitivity and over 72% specificity, a median of approximately 6.7 months before onset. Most expanded thyroid clonotypes (frequency above 0.001) were also detected in blood, a finding suggesting that blood repertoires may reflect thyroid immune responses.

Between the V and J ends, shortened by 2 bases and 11 bases respectively, the junction contains 22 bases. There are 16 amino acids in the CDR3, from cysteine to phenylalanine inclusive. The entry retains the CDR3 DNA only, 48 bases that are in frame from base 1. CDR1 MNHEY and CDR2 SVGEGT were looked up in the germline V gene. Recombination linked TRBV6-2 or TRBV6-3 to TRBJ2-1, with no confidently assigned D gene. Sequencing input: blood. The source of this sequence is a woman aged 40 to 49 with Graves' ophthalmopathy. The CDR3 protein sequence reads: CASSYVPAIPGDKQFF. The DNA sequence is as follows: TGTGCCAGCAGTTACGTACCCGCCATCCCCGGAGACAAGCAGTTCTTC.